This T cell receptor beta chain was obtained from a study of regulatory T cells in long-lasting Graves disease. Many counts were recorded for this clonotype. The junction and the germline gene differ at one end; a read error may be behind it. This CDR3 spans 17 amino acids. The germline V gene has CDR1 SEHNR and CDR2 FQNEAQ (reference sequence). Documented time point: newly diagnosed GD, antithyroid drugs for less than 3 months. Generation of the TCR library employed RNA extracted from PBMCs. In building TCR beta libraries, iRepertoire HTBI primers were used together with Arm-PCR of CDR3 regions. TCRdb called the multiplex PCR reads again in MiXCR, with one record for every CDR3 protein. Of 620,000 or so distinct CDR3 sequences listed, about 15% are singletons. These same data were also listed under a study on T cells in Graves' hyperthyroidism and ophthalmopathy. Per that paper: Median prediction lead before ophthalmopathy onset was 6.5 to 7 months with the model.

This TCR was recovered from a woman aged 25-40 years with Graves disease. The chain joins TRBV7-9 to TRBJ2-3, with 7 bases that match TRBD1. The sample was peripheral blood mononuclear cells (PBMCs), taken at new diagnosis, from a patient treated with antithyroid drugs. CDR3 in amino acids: CASSLARGQRGTDTQYF. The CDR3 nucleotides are TGCGCCAGCAGCTTGGCCAGGGGACAGCGAGGCACAGATACGCAGTATTTT. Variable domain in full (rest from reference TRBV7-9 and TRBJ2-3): DTGVSQNPRHKITKRGQNVTFRCDPISEHNRLYWYRQTLGQGPEFLTYFQNEAQLEKSRLLSDRFSAERPKGSFSTLEIQRTEQGDSAMYLCASSLARGQRGTDTQYFGPGTRLTVL.